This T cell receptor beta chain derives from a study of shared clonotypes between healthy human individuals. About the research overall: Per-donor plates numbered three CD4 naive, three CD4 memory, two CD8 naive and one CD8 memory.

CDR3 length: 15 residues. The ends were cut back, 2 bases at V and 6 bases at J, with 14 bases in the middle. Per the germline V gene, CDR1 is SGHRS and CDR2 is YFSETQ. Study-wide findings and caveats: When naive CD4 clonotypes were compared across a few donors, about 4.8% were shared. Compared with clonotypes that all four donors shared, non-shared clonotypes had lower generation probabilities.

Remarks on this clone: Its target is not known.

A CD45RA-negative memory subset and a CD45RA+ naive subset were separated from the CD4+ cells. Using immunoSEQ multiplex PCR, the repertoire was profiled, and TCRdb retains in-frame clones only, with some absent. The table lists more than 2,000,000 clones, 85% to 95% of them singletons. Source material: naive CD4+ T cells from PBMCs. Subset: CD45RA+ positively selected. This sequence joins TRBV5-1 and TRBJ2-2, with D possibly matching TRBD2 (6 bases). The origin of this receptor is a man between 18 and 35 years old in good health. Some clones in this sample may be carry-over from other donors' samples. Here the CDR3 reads CASSLTGEGPGELFF. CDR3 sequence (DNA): TGCGCCAGCAGCTTAACGGGAGAGGGCCCCGGGGAGCTGTTTTTT. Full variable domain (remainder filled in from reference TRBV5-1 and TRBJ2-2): KAGVTQTPRYLIKTRGQQVTLSCSPISGHRSVSWYQQTPGQGLQFLFEYFSETQRNKGNFPGRFSGRQFSNSRSEMNVSTLELGDSALYLCASSLTGEGPGELFFGEGSRLTVL.